This T cell receptor beta chain came from a study of beta chain features in type 1 diabetes (dated by TCRdb to about 2018). Study-wide context: Mean age, gender distribution, total cell number and subset yield did not differ between patients and healthy donors. The study compared TCRB repertoires of sorted circulating CD4+ T cell subsets between recently diagnosed type 1 diabetes patients and matched healthy donors. A total of about 99,000,000 sorted cells were examined across all samples, and RNA yield correlated strongly with the number of cells per subset. Naive and central memory subsets were obtained from all 30 or so donors, but regulatory and stem cell-like memory subsets were isolated from only 8 patients and roughly eight healthy donors. Paper-wide results and their limitations: Because the HLA sub-analyses included only small numbers of individuals, any influence of HLA type on TCRB rearrangement was left unresolved. Shorter templates might have been favored by PCR, but patient and control samples were amplified and corrected together, so both groups would have been affected equally by any skew. In all four CD4+ subsets, TCRB CDR3 length was moderately but significantly shorter in type 1 diabetes patients. The naive, central memory and regulatory TCRB repertoires appeared to resemble one another more closely among patients than among healthy donors. At VDJ recombination sites, type 1 diabetes patients had fewer insertions and more deleted nucleotides, which implies abnormalities in thymic rearrangement. Because cDNA was sequenced instead of genomic DNA, highly expressing activated cells could be over-represented, though the groups showed no difference in activation or CD3 levels.

This clone was observed a handful of times. Its binding antigen is unknown. No base quality information exists; no much larger clone differs at one position. V is clipped by 1 base and J by 6 bases, and the sequence between their germline boundaries is 7 bases long. The CDR3 sequence holds 13 residues, the cysteine and phenylalanine included. The sequence is cut down to CDR3 DNA, 39 bases in frame from base 1. The germline V gene sets CDR1 to SGHTA and CDR2 to FQGNSA. The entire amount of isolated RNA was reverse transcribed using the High Capacity cDNA Reverse Transcription Kit, so the sequenced TCRB transcripts were expressed ones. Deep immunoSEQ sequencing was applied to naive, central memory and regulatory T cell samples, giving an average of approximately 4 million total reads per sample. After sorted cells were lysed in RLT buffer, RNA was extracted with DNase-treated RNeasy Micro or Mini kits, with the choice depending on cell number. Each cell subset was processed on its own to prevent cross-contamination, while patient and healthy donor samples were processed together. Using the immunoSEQ multiplex PCR, TCRB sequences were amplified from cDNA into 87-bp fragments spanning the CDR3 region. Sequencing of the amplicons was done on the Illumina HiSeq platform. As for how the authors treated the data: Synthetic template baselines were used to correct PCR bias computationally, reads within Hamming distance 2 were collapsed, and singletons that could not be merged were discarded. Reads were aligned against IMGT to assign V, D and J genes, CDR3 length and insertions or deletions at six rearrangement sites. Within each subset, clonotype counts were normalized to sorted cell number, and only after that were true diversity and Gini coefficients computed with the tcR R package. Repertoire sharing was quantified using the overlap coefficient calculated on TCRB nucleotide sequences. Out-of-frame TCRB sequences from naive cells were analyzed to stand in for the pre-selection repertoire. In its TCRdb copy, this immuneACCESS table keeps in-frame sequences only and misses some clones. Where compared with another copy, unresolved V genes explain less than half of these, and the others have no known cause. V and J calls and clone size follow that table, whereas D and trimming were derived from the DNA. The sample table lists around 250,000 clones, more than 65% of them with a count of one. The ten largest clonotypes hold around 0.05% of the sample.

A single peripheral blood draw of around 120 mL on average was collected from each donor into heparinised tubes. Naive, central memory, regulatory and stem cell-like memory CD4+ T cells were sorted on a BD FACSAria II using a panel including CD45RO, CCR7, CD25, CD127, CD95 and CD27. All sorted populations exceeded 95% purity. PBMCs were separated immediately by Lymphoprep density gradient centrifugation and were stained directly, without being cultured. To minimize batch effects, samples were stained and sorted in pairs, one healthy donor with one patient per experiment. The chain employs TRBV7-2 and TRBJ2-4; the D gene is perhaps TRBD1, from 5 matching bases. The clonotype originates from a man aged 25-45 years in good health. The sequenced sample consisted of naive CD4+ T cells from blood. The intended sense of this specimen's cell subset or site label: true naive CD4+ T cells. The CDR3 protein sequence reads: CASSLDQGNIQYF. The nucleotides read TGTGCCAGCAGCTTAGATCAGGGAAACATTCAGTACTTC.